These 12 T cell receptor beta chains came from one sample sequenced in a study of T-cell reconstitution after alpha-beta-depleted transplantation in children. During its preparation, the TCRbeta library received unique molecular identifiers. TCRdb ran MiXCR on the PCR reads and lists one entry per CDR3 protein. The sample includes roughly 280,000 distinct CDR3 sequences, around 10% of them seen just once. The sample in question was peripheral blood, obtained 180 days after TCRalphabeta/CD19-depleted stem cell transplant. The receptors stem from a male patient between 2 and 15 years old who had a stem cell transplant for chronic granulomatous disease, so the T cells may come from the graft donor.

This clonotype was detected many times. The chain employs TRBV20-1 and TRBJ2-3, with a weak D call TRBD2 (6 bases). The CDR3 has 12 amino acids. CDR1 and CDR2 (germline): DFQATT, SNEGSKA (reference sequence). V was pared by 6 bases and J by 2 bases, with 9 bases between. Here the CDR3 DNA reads TGCAGTGCCGGGGGAGACACAGATACGCAGTATTTT. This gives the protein CSAGGDTDTQYF.

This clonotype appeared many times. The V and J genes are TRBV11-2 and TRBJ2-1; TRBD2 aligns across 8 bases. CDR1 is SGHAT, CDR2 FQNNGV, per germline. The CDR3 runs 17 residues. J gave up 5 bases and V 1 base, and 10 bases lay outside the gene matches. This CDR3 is CASSLGVRTGGDNEQFF. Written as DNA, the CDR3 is TGTGCCAGCAGCTTAGGGGTTAGGACGGGAGGGGACAATGAGCAGTTCTTC.

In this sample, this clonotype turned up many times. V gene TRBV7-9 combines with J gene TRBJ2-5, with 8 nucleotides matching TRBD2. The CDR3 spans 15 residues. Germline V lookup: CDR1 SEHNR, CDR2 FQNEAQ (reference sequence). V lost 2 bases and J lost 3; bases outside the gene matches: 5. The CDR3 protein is CASSLRGGLEETQYF. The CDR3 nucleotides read TGTGCCAGCAGCTTACGCGGGGGGTTGGAAGAGACCCAGTACTTC.

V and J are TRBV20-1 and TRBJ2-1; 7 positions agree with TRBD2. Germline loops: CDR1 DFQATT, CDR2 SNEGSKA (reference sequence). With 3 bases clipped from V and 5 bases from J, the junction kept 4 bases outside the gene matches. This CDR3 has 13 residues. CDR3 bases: TGCAGTGCTAGCGACGGGAGGCACAATGAGCAGTTCTTC. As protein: CSASDGRHNEQFF.

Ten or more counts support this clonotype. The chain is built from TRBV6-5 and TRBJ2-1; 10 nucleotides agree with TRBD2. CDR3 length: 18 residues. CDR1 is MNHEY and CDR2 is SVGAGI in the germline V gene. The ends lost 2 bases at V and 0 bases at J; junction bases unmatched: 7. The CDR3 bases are TGTGCCAGCAGTTACGTGGGACTAGCGTTGGGCTCCTACAATGAGCAGTTCTTC. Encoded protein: CASSYVGLALGSYNEQFF.

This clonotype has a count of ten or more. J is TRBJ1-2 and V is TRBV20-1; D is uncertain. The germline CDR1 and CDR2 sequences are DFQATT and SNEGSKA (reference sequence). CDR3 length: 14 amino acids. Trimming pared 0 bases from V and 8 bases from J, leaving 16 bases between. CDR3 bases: TGCAGTGCTAGAGATTCAAAGGACGGGTGGGGCTACACCTTC. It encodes CSARDSKDGWGYTF.

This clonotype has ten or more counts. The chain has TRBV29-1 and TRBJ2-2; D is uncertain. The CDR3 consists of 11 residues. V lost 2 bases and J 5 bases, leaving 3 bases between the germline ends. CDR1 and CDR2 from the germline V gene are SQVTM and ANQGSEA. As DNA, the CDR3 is TGCAGCGTTGAAATGACCGGGGAGCTGTTTTTT. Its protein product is CSVEMTGELFF.

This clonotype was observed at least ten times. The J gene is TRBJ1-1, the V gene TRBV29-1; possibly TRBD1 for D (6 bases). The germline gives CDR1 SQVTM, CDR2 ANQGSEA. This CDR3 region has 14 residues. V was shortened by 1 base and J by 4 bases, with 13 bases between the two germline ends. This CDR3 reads CSVEVQGPFTEAFF. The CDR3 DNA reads TGCAGCGTTGAAGTACAGGGACCATTCACTGAAGCTTTCTTT.

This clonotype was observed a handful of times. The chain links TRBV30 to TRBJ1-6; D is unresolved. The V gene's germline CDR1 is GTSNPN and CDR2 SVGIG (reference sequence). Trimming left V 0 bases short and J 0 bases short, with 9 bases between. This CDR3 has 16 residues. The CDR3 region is CAWSVRSDSYNSPLHF. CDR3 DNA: TGTGCCTGGAGTGTACGCTCAGACTCCTATAATTCACCCCTCCACTTT. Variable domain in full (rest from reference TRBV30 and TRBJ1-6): SQTIHQWPATLVQPVGSPLSLECTVEGTSNPNLYWYRQAAGRGLQLLFYSVGIGQISSEVPQNLSASRPQDRQFILSSKKLLLSDSGFYLCAWSVRSDSYNSPLHFGNGTRLTVT.

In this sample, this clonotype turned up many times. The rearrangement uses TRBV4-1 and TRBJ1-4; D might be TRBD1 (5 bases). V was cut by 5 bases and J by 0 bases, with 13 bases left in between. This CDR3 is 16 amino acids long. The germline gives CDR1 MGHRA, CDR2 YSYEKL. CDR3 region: CASSNTGRATNEKLFF. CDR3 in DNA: TGCGCCAGCAGCAACACAGGAAGGGCAACTAATGAAAAACTGTTTTTT.

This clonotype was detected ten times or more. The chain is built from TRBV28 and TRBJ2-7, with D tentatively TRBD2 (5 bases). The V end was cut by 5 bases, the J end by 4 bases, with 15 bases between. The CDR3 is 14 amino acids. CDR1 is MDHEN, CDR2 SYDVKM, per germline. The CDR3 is CASSTARTAYEQYF. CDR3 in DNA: TGTGCCAGCAGTACCGCCAGGACTGCTTACGAGCAGTACTTC.

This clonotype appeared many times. CDR3: CSAREGTGGRKETQYF. In DNA form, the CDR3 reads TGCAGTGCTAGAGAGGGAACAGGGGGCAGGAAAGAGACCCAGTACTTC. V is TRBV20-1 and J is TRBJ2-5, with 9 bases fitting TRBD1. The CDR3 has 16 residues. The junction had 8 bases not matched to a gene; V was cut back by 0 bases and J by 3 bases. Germline CDR1 DFQATT, CDR2 SNEGSKA (reference sequence).